This T cell receptor beta chain was sequenced during a study of blood T cell repertoires in COVID-19. Study in general: The origin of the acute and convalescent COVID-19 samples was the United States, Italy and Spain. PBMCs, B-cell-depleted T cells, or T cells were the source of the cDNA or gDNA that made up the material.

The V end lost 6 bases, the J end lost 0 bases, and 8 bases lay between the germline ends. The V gene's germline CDR1 is LNHDA and CDR2 SQIVND (reference sequence). This CDR3 contains 13 residues. Enrolled during active infection, Seattle patients were then followed longitudinally. Source study methods: Reference gene primer amplification yielded estimated nucleated cell counts. Only in-frame clones appear in the TCRdb table, and some are missing; sequencing was by immunoSEQ multiplex PCR. The D gene and trimming were derived from the DNA, and the V and J assignments and clone size from that table. The data show 350,000 to 400,000 clones, approximately 88% seen once.

The clonotype was recovered from a woman aged 25 to 39 with COVID-19, enrolled during active disease. Sequenced: peripheral blood. The V gene is TRBV19, the J gene TRBJ2-5; a possible D gene is TRBD2 (5 bases). This CDR3 reads CASSPDYQETQYF. In DNA, the CDR3 is TGTGCCAGTAGCCCGGACTACCAAGAGACCCAGTACTTC. The whole variable domain, remainder taken from reference TRBV19 and TRBJ2-5, is DGGITQSPKYLFRKEGQNVTLSCEQNLNHDAMYWYRQDPGQGLRLIYYSQIVNDFQKGDIAEGYSVSREKKESFPLTVTSAQKNPTAFYLCASSPDYQETQYFGPGTRLLVL.